This TCR beta chain was captured by sequencing in a study of cytomegalovirus exposure and HLA in healthy donors. In the case of this clone: What it recognizes is unknown.

CDR3 length: 19 residues. Trimming at V came to 5 bases and at J to 1 base, leaving 18 bases not matched to a gene. Germline V gene lookup returns CDR1 LNHNV and CDR2 YYDKDF (reference sequence). PCR involved 60 Vbeta and 13 Jbeta primers. Clones were sequenced by immunoSEQ multiplex PCR, and TCRdb holds only the in-frame ones, with some missing. The sample gives more than 250,000 clones, over 85% of which show up once; about 2% is in the top ten. Study-wide results and caveats: An Asian-associated ancestry cluster reportedly showed fewer N-insertions than the approximately 660-donor mean in a later analysis.

Sequences were obtained from PBMCs. The sequence derives from a woman aged 18 to 35 in good health and CMV-seronegative. V gene TRBV15 combines with J gene TRBJ2-7, with 9 bases lining up with TRBD1. As DNA, the CDR3 is TGTGCCACCAGCGGACGGACAGGGGCTACCCCAAGACTTTCCTACGAGCAGTACTTC. This translates into CATSGRTGATPRLSYEQYF.